The following is a T cell receptor beta chain sequence with its context. The sample is drawn from a study of blood T cell repertoires in COVID-19. There are 13 residues in the CDR3. Trimming cost V 2 bases and J 8 bases; bases outside gene matches: 3. Germline V gene lookup returns CDR1 SGDLS and CDR2 YYNGEE. Here immunoSEQ multiplex PCR was the method, and the copy in TCRdb shows in-frame clones only, minus some. The sample has under 250,000 clones, 88% seen once. The sequencing input was peripheral blood. The sequence derives from a woman in her 30s with COVID-19, enrolled during active disease. The chain recombines TRBV9 with TRBJ2-1, with TRBD1 identical over 8 bases. CDR3 amino acids: CASSVRGRDEQFF. DNA of the CDR3: TGTGCCAGCAGCGTCAGGGGGCGGGATGAGCAGTTCTTC.